This T cell receptor (beta chain) was retrieved from a study of cytomegalovirus exposure and HLA in healthy donors. Across the study: A data release that came early held approximately 85 million unique TCRs from HLA-typed donors. Study-level points and caveats: Within an earlier analysis, most TCR beta V segments proved productive either about 90% or about 30% of the time. The study flagged some 170 TCR beta chains as cytomegalovirus-associated. The majority of TCR sequences were rare, yet some public TCRs appeared in many donors.

From germline, CDR1 is SNHLY and CDR2 FYNNEI. Germline trimming cut 8 bases from V and 5 bases from J; bases unmatched to any gene: 11. The CDR3 covers 16 residues. Of note for this clone: No antigen is known for it.

Primers included in the PCR were 60 Vbeta and 13 Jbeta primers. The repertoire was sequenced with immunoSEQ multiplex PCR; TCRdb's copy has only in-frame clones and lacks some. The sample holds 110,000 to 150,000 clones, roughly 76% seen once. The sequenced sample consisted of PBMCs. The chain recombines TRBV2 with TRBJ2-3; 12 nucleotides line up with TRBD2. This receptor was obtained from a man aged 18-30 years in good health and CMV-seronegative. In DNA form, the CDR3 reads TGTGCCAGCCGTGGGCTAGCGGGAGGGCCTCTAGATACGCAGTATTTT. Encoded protein: CASRGLAGGPLDTQYF.